These 21 T cell receptor beta chains were all obtained from the same sample, sequenced in a study of blood T cell repertoires in COVID-19 (dated by TCRdb to about 2020). The method was the immunoSEQ multiplex PCR assay. Held by TCRdb, this immuneACCESS table contains in-frame sequences only and omits some clones. Under half of the omission traces to an unresolved V gene where checked; the cause of the rest is unknown. Within this sample are 200,000 to 250,000 clones, with around 81% of them counted one time only. The top ten hold around 3% of the sample. The source material was peripheral blood. The receptors stem from a woman in her 30s who had recovered from COVID-19.

The chain links TRBV28 to TRBJ2-1, with D maybe TRBD1 (6 bases). The ends were cut back, 3 bases at V and 9 bases at J, with 12 bases in the middle. The CDR3 is 13 residues long. The V gene's germline CDR1 is MDHEN and CDR2 SYDVKM. CDR3 sequence reads: CASSLEAGAEQFF. In DNA form, the CDR3 reads TGTGCCAGCAGTTTGGAGGCAGGGGCTGAGCAGTTCTTC.

This chain uses TRBV1 with TRBJ1-6; the DNA was not compared with TRBD1, the D call given in the table. TRBV1 is a pseudogene locus. The CDR3 contains 18 residues. CDR3 amino acids: CTSSQDGSPGDYNSPLHF. The CDR3 coding sequence is TGCACCAGCAGCCAAGACGGTTCGCCAGGGGATTATAATTCACCCCTCCACTTT.

Comment on this clone: An end of the junction does not agree with germline; a read error may underlie this. This chain joins TRBV7-7 and TRBJ2-1; D is perhaps TRBD2 (5 bases). Germline-derived CDR1 and CDR2 are SSHAT and FNYEAQ (reference sequence). This CDR3 region has 16 residues. The CDR3 bases are TGTGCTAGCAGCCCCCGGGGAAGAAGCTCCTACAATGAGCAGTTCTTC. It translates to CASSPRGRSSYNEQFF.

This chain connects TRBV7-3 to TRBJ1-5, with TRBD1 matching 9 bases. J lost 7 bases, V lost 4 bases, and 5 bases had no gene match. Germline CDR1 SGHTA, CDR2 FQGTGA. CDR3 length equals 14 residues. This CDR3 is CASSSTGGGQPQHF. The CDR3 region has the DNA TGTGCCAGCAGCTCGACAGGGGGAGGGCAGCCCCAGCATTTT.

The CDR3 DNA reads as TGTGCCAGCAGCCAAGATCTTACGGCTAGCGGGAGGAGTGATGAGCAGTTCTTC. Its protein is CASSQDLTASGRSDEQFF. The V gene is TRBV3-1 (or the pseudogene TRBV3-2), the J gene TRBJ2-1, with 11 positions matching TRBD2. V was pared by 0 bases and J by 8 bases, with 12 bases of the junction left unmatched. The CDR3 length is 18 residues. The V gene's germline CDR1 is LGHDT and CDR2 YNNKEL (reference sequence).

The chain employs TRBV2 and TRBJ2-5; possibly TRBD1 for D (5 bases). From germline, CDR1 is SNHLY and CDR2 FYNNEI. This CDR3 is 14 amino acids long. With 6 bases removed from V and 3 bases from J, the gap between germline ends came to 14 bases. The CDR3: CASRVVKGKETQYF. The CDR3 coding sequence is TGTGCCAGCAGGGTTGTGAAGGGGAAAGAGACCCAGTACTTC.

V gene TRBV9 combines with J gene TRBJ2-1; weak D call: TRBD1 (5 bases). The CDR3 runs to 15 residues. Germline assignment: CDR1 SGDLS and CDR2 YYNGEE. The germline V and J ends were trimmed by 1 base and 0 bases, with 8 bases remaining between them. CDR3 in DNA: TGTGCCAGCAGCGTACAGGGTGGCTCCTACAATGAGCAGTTCTTC. This encodes CASSVQGGSYNEQFF.

The chain links TRBV14 to TRBJ2-1; TRBD2 might be the D (6 bases). This CDR3 comprises 17 residues. From germline, CDR1 is SGHDN and CDR2 FVKESK. V was shortened by 0 bases and J by 7 bases, with 19 bases between the two germline ends. CDR3 sequence: CASSQEYGGIITNEQFF. CDR3 bases: TGTGCCAGCAGCCAAGAATATGGGGGGATCATTACAAATGAGCAGTTCTTC. Drawing the rest from reference TRBV14 and TRBJ2-1, the complete variable domain is EAGVTQFPSHSVIEKGQTVTLRCDPISGHDNLYWYRRVMGKEIKFLLHFVKESKQDESGMPNNRFLAERTGGTYSTLKVQPAELEDSGVYFCASSQEYGGIITNEQFFGPGTRLTVL.

The V gene is TRBV12-5, the J gene TRBJ2-1; D may be TRBD2 (7 bases). Trimming shortened V by 7 bases and J by 3 bases, and 16 bases separated the two germline ends. This CDR3 region has 15 residues. Germline CDR1 and CDR2: LGHNT and FRNRAP. In nucleotides, the CDR3 is TGTGCTAGTGTTCCCGGGGGCGGGAGCTACAATGAGCAGTTCTTC. It is translated as CASVPGGGSYNEQFF.

V is TRBV2 and J is TRBJ2-1; 11 bases are a match to TRBD2. CDR1 and CDR2 from the germline V gene are SNHLY and FYNNEI. J lost 7 bases, V lost 2 bases, and 1 base had no gene match. This CDR3 has 14 amino acids. CDR3 sequence reads: CASSETSGGNEQFF. CDR3 DNA sequence: TGTGCCAGCAGTGAAACTAGCGGGGGAAATGAGCAGTTCTTC.

The chain has TRBV7-9 and TRBJ1-5; D gene ambiguous. V lost 5 bases and J 7 bases, leaving 9 bases between the germline ends. This CDR3 is built from 12 residues. CDR1 SEHNR and CDR2 FQNEAQ come from the germline V gene (reference sequence). CDR3 in amino acids: CASSRERQPQHF. DNA of the CDR3: TGTGCCAGCAGCCGGGAGAGACAGCCCCAGCATTTT.

This chain uses TRBV30 with TRBJ2-7, with 7 positions matching TRBD2. CDR1 GTSNPN and CDR2 SVGIG come from the germline V gene (reference sequence). V was pared by 5 bases and J by 3 bases, with 7 bases of the junction left unmatched. This CDR3 comprises 13 residues. The CDR3 reads CAWSISGNYEQYF. For the CDR3, the DNA is TGTGCCTGGTCTATCAGCGGGAACTACGAGCAGTACTTC. The whole variable domain, remainder taken from reference TRBV30 and TRBJ2-7, is SQTIHQWPATLVQPVGSPLSLECTVEGTSNPNLYWYRQAAGRGLQLLFYSVGIGQISSEVPQNLSASRPQDRQFILSSKKLLLSDSGFYLCAWSISGNYEQYFGPGTRLTVT.

On this clone: The identical CDR3 is also encoded by other nucleotide sequences in the sample. The V call is TRBV7-3, the J call TRBJ1-1, with 8 bases lining up with TRBD1. The CDR3 length is 14 residues. Trimming removed 5 bases from V and 2 bases from J; junction bases left unmatched: 4. Germline values: CDR1 SGHTA, CDR2 FQGTGA. CDR3 sequence reads: CASSPGQGNTEAFF. DNA for the CDR3: TGTGCCAGCAGCCCAGGACAGGGAAACACTGAAGCTTTCTTT.

As for this clone: Other DNA sequences of this sample code for an identical CDR3. The chain recombines TRBV9 with TRBJ1-5, with D uncertain. CDR1 is SGDLS, CDR2 YYNGEE, per germline. The CDR3 has 15 residues. Trimming removed 0 bases at V and 7 bases at J, with 14 bases between. The CDR3 loop is CASSVDLGQGQPQHF. The DNA for the CDR3 is TGTGCCAGCAGCGTAGATCTGGGCCAAGGCCAGCCCCAGCATTTT.

The chain links TRBV19 to TRBJ2-1, with TRBD2 identical over 7 bases. V dropped 8 bases and J dropped 4; count of bases not matched to a gene: 5. This CDR3 spans 13 amino acids. In germline, CDR1 is LNHDA, CDR2 SQIVND (reference sequence). CDR3 sequence (DNA): TGTGCCAGTCTGGGGGGGGGATACAATGAGCAGTTCTTC. As protein: CASLGGGYNEQFF. Variable domain in full (rest from reference TRBV19 and TRBJ2-1): DGGITQSPKYLFRKEGQNVTLSCEQNLNHDAMYWYRQDPGQGLRLIYYSQIVNDFQKGDIAEGYSVSREKKESFPLTVTSAQKNPTAFYLCASLGGGYNEQFFGPGTRLTVL.

The rearrangement links TRBV5-4 to TRBJ2-3, with 7 bases that match TRBD2. CDR1 SGHNT and CDR2 YYREEE come from the germline V gene (reference sequence). V was pared by 2 bases and J by 6 bases, with 9 bases of the junction left unmatched. The CDR3 covers 15 residues. DNA of the CDR3: TGTGCCAGCAGCTTTACTAGCGCCTTCGATGATACGCAGTATTTT. Its protein product is CASSFTSAFDDTQYF.

This clone was picked up a small number of times. The chain joins TRBV5-1 to TRBJ2-6, with D maybe TRBD1 (5 bases). Germline CDR1 is SGHRS and CDR2 is YFSETQ. The V end lost 9 bases, the J end lost 1 base, and 11 bases lay between the germline ends. CDR3 length: 14 amino acids. The CDR3 coding sequence is TGCGCCACCCGTGACAGTTCTGGGGCCAACGTCCTGACTTTC. This translates into CATRDSSGANVLTF.

This clone was found a few times. The chain couples TRBV6-1 to TRBJ1-5; tentative D call: TRBD1 (5 bases). From germline, CDR1 is MNHNS and CDR2 SASEGT. The CDR3 is 15 amino acids. Trimming pared 2 bases from V and 0 bases from J, leaving 8 bases between. This CDR3 reads CASSEPRVSNQPQHF. CDR3 nucleotide sequence: TGTGCCAGCAGTGAACCCAGGGTTAGCAATCAGCCCCAGCATTTT.

V gene TRBV11-2 combines with J gene TRBJ2-1; TRBD1 aligns across 11 bases. Germline V gives CDR1 SGHAT, CDR2 FQNNGV. The ends lost 5 bases at V and 4 bases at J; junction bases unmatched: 7. This CDR3 comprises 16 residues. The CDR3 DNA is TGTGCCAGCAGCCCCCCCGGGACAGGGGGTTACAATGAGCAGTTCTTC. Translating it yields CASSPPGTGGYNEQFF.

V usage is TRBV5-1 and J usage is TRBJ1-2; 9 nucleotides match TRBD1. This CDR3 contains 15 residues. Trimming took 4 bases from V and 8 from J; bases not matched to a gene: 12. Germline V gene sequence: CDR1 SGHRS, CDR2 YFSETQ. CDR3 loop: CASSNNGQGTEGYTF. Written as DNA, the CDR3 is TGCGCCAGCAGCAATAACGGACAGGGGACTGAGGGCTACACCTTC.

The chain employs TRBV5-1 and TRBJ2-3; tentative D call: TRBD2 (5 bases). The CDR3 extends over 15 amino acids. Trimming took off 0 bases at V and 5 bases at J, with 13 bases between the two ends. In germline, CDR1 is SGHRS, CDR2 YFSETQ. CDR3 sequence reads: CASSLGELTGDTQYF. The DNA for the CDR3 is TGCGCCAGCAGCTTGGGGGAGTTGACGGGAGATACGCAGTATTTT.